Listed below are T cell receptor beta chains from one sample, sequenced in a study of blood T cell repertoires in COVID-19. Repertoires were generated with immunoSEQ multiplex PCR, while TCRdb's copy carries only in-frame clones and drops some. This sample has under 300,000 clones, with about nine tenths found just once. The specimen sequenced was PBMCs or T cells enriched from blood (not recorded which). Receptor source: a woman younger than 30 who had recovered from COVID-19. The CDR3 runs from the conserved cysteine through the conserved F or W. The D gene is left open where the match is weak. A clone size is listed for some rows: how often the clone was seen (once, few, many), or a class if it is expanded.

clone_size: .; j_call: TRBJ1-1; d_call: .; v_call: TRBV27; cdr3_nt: TGTGCCAGCAGTTTAGTCGGGGGAAGAGCTTTCTTT; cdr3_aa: CASSLVGGRAFF
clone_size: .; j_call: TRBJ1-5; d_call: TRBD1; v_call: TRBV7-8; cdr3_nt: TGTGCCAGCAGCCAACCTGTGGGACAGGGTAGGTCGAGCAATCAGCCCCAGCATTTT; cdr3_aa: CASSQPVGQGRSSNQPQHF
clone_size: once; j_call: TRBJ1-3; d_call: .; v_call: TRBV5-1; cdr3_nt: TGCGCCAGCAGTATAGATCAGGGTCGCGGAAACACCATATATTTT; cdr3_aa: CASSIDQGRGNTIYF
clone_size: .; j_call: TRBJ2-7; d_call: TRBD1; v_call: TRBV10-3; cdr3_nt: TGTGCCATGTGGGACAGTACTACCTACGAGCAGTACTTC; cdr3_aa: CAMWDSTTYEQYF
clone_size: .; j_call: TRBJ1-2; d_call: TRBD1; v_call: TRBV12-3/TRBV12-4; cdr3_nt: TGTGCCAGCAGTTTAGAGGGGGCCTATGGCTACACCTTC; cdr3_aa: CASSLEGAYGYTF
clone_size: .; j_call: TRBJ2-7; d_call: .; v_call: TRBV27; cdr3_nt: TGTGCCACCCGACGGGAGACTAACTCCTACGAGCAGTACTTC; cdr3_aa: CATRRETNSYEQYF
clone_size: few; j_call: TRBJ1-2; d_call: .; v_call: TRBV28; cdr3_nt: TGTGCCAGCAGTCCTCCCTACGATTCCTATGGCTACACCTTC; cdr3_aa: CASSPPYDSYGYTF
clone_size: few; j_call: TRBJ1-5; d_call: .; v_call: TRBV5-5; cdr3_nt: TGTGCCAGCAGCTTGTTGGATCGGGGGAAAAATCAGCCCCAGCATTTT; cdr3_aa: CASSLLDRGKNQPQHF
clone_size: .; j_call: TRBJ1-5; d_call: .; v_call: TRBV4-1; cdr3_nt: TGCGCCAGCAGCCAAGATCAGGAGGGTCAGCCCCAGCATTTT; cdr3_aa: CASSQDQEGQPQHF
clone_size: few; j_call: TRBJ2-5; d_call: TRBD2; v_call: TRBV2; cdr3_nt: TGTGCCAGCACGTACGCTAGCGGGAGTTCAGAGACCCAGTACTTC; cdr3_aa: CASTYASGSSETQYF
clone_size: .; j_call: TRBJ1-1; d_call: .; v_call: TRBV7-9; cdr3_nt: TGTGCCAGCAGCTTAAGAGCGGACACTGAAGCTTTCTTT; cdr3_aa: CASSLRADTEAFF
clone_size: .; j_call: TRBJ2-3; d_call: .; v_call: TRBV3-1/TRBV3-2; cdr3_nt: TGTGCCAGCAGCCAAAGCGATTTGGATACGCAGTATTTT; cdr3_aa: CASSQSDLDTQYF
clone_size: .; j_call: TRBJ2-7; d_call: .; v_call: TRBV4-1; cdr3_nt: TGCGCCAGCAGCCAAGTTACGGGCTCCTACGAGCAGTACTTC; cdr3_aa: CASSQVTGSYEQYF
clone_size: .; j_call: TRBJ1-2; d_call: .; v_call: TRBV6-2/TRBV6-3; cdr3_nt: TGTGCCAGCAGTTACTTCAGGACAGTTGGGGACTATGGCTACACCTTC; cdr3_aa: CASSYFRTVGDYGYTF
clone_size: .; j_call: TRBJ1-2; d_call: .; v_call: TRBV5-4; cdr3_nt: TGTGCCAGCAGCCGGGACACAACATTCTATGGCTACACCTTC; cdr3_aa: CASSRDTTFYGYTF
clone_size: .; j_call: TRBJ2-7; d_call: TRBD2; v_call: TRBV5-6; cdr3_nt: TGTGCCAGCAGCCTACGGACTAGCGGGCGGGTACCTTCCGAGCAGTACTTC; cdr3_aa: CASSLRTSGRVPSEQYF
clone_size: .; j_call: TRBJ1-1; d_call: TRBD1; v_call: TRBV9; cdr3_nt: TGTGCCAGCAGCGAACAGGGGGATACTGAAGCTTTCTTT; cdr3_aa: CASSEQGDTEAFF
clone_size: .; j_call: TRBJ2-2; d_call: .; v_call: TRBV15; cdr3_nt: TGTGCCACCAGCAGAAGCGGAAGGGCCGGGGAGCTGTTTTTT; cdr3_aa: CATSRSGRAGELFF